The present entry profiles one TCR beta chain with its context. V lost 4 bases and J 6 bases, leaving 22 bases between the germline ends. The germline CDR1 and CDR2 sequences are SGHRS and YFSETQ. This CDR3 spans 16 amino acids. The source of the sample is a study of shared clonotypes between healthy human individuals. The table came from immunoSEQ multiplex PCR; TCRdb's copy has only in-frame clones and leaves some out. The table lists millions of clones, 85% to 95% of them singletons. The V and J genes are TRBV5-1 and TRBJ1-1; D gene uncertain. Material: naive CD4+ T cells sorted from blood. Regarding subset: CD45RA+ positively selected. The receptor was derived from a man younger than 30 in good health. CDR3 residues: CASSVGDIRNGAEAFF. The CDR3 DNA reads as TGCGCCAGCAGCGTGGGCGACATCCGCAATGGGGCTGAAGCTTTCTTT.